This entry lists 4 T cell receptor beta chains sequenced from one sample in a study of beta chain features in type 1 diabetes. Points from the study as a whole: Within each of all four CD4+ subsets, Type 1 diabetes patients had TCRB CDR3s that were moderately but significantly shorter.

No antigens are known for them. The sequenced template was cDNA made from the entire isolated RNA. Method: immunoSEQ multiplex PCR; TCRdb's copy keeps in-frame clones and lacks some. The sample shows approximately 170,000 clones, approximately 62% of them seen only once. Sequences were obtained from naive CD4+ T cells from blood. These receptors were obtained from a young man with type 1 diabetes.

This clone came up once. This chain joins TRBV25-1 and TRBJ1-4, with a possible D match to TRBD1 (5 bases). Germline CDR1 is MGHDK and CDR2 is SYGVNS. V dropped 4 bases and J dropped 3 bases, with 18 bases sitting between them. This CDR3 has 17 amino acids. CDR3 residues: CASSARRTGLANEKLFF. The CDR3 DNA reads TGTGCCAGCAGTGCTAGGAGAACAGGTCTCGCTAATGAAAAACTGTTTTTT. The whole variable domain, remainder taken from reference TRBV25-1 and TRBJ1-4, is EADIYQTPRYLVIGTGKKITLECSQTMGHDKMYWYQQDPGMELHLIHYSYGVNSTEKGDLSSESTVSRIRTEHFPLTLESARPSHTSQYLCASSARRTGLANEKLFFGSGTQLSVL.

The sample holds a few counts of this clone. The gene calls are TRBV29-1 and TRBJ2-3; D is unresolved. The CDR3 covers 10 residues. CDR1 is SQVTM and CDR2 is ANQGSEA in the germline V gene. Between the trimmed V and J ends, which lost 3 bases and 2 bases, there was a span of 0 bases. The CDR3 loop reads CSVDTDTQYF. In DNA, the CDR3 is TGCAGCGTTGACACAGATACGCAGTATTTT.

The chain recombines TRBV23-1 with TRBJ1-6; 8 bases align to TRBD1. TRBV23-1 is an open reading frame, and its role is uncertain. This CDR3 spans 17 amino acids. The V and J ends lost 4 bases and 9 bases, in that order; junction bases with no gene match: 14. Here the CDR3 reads CASSRERTGFYPSPLHF. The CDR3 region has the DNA TGCGCCAGCAGTCGGGAACGGACAGGGTTTTATCCTTCACCCCTCCACTTT.

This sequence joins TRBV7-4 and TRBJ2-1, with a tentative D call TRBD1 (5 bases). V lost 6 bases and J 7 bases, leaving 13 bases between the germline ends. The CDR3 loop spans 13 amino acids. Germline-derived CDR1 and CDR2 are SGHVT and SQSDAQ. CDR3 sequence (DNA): TGTGCCAGCAGGCGCAAAGACAGAAATGAGCAGTTCTTC. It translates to CASRRKDRNEQFF.